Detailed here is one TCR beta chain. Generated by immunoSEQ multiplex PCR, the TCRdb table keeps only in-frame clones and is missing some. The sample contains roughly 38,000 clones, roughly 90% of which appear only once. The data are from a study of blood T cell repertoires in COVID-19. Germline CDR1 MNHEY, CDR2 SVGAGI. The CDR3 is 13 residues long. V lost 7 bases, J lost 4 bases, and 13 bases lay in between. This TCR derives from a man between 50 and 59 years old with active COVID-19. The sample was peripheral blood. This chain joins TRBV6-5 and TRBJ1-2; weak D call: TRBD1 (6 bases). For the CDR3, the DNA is TGTGCCAGCACCAAGGACAGAAGCTATGGCTACACCTTC. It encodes CASTKDRSYGYTF.